This T cell receptor (beta chain) is from a study of regulatory dendritic cells for organ transplantation. Libraries were prepared by immunoSEQ multiplex PCR; TCRdb keeps only in-frame clonotypes and omits some of them. The sample records more than 10,000 clones, 65% to 85% being singletons. The V gene lost 2 bases and the J gene lost 4 bases, with 8 bases spanning the gap. The CDR3 runs 13 residues. Germline CDR1 reads SGHTA; CDR2 reads FQGNSA. The rearrangement links TRBV7-2 to TRBJ2-5; D ambiguous. The sequencing input was memory CD8+ T cells from blood. Subset given: CD45RO+ memory T cells. The source of this sequence is a human donor in good health. The CDR3 loop reads CASSLLERETQYF. The CDR3 DNA reads TGTGCCAGCAGCTTACTAGAACGAGAGACCCAGTACTTC. The full variable domain, rest sourced from reference TRBV7-2 and TRBJ2-5, is GAGVSQSPSNKVTEKGKDVELRCDPISGHTALYWYRQSLGQGLEFLIYFQGNSAPDKSGLPSDRFSAERTGGSVSTLTIQRTQQEDSAVYLCASSLLERETQYFGPGTRLLVL.